Listed below are T cell receptor beta chains from one sample, sequenced in a study of blood T cell repertoires in COVID-19. Profiled with immunoSEQ multiplex PCR; TCRdb holds only in-frame clones, not every one. The table records roughly 120,000 clones, about 83% of them present only once. Sequenced material: peripheral blood. These TCRs come from a human donor in a cohort sampled during active COVID-19. Each CDR3 is given with its conserved first and last residue. Each record gives: D gene, J gene, V gene, clone size, CDR3 protein, CDR3 DNA. D genes are given only for firm matches. Rows may omit the clone size; those that give it use once, few, many or a size class.

NA,TRBJ1-3,TRBV9,NA,CASSTLGTFSSGNTIYF,TGTGCCAGCAGCACACTAGGGACATTCAGCTCTGGAAACACCATATATTTT
TRBD1,TRBJ1-5,TRBV6-5,few,CASRPTGEYQPQHF,TGTGCCAGCAGACCCACAGGGGAGTATCAGCCCCAGCATTTT
NA,TRBJ2-2,TRBV7-2,NA,CASSLARRGLLYTNTGELFF,TGTGCCAGCAGCTTAGCAAGGCGGGGCCTCCTATATACGAACACCGGGGAGCTGTTTTTT
TRBD2,TRBJ2-3,TRBV5-1,NA,CASSFTAGGPGDTQYF,TGCGCCAGCAGCTTTACGGCGGGAGGGCCGGGAGATACGCAGTATTTT
NA,TRBJ2-7,TRBV18,NA,CASSPPGLRTYEQYF,TGTGCCAGCTCACCTCCGGGACTCCGCACCTACGAGCAGTACTTC
NA,TRBJ1-1,TRBV3-1/TRBV3-2,NA,CASSFDSGGAFF,TGTGCCAGCAGTTTCGATTCCGGGGGAGCTTTCTTT
TRBD2,TRBJ2-3,TRBV10-1,NA,CATLAGVSTDTQYF,TGCGCCACCCTAGCGGGAGTAAGTACAGATACGCAGTATTTT
NA,TRBJ1-4,TRBV4-3,NA,CASSQDATGLNEKLFF,TGCGCCAGCAGCCAAGATGCTACAGGGCTTAATGAAAAACTGTTTTTT
TRBD2,TRBJ2-3,TRBV5-1,NA,CASSSLQLAGDTDTQYF,TGCGCCAGCAGCTCACTCCAACTAGCGGGAGACACAGATACGCAGTATTTT
TRBD2,TRBJ2-1,TRBV19,NA,CASRRTSGSYNEQFF,TGTGCCAGTAGGCGGACTAGCGGTTCCTACAATGAGCAGTTCTTC
TRBD2,TRBJ2-1,TRBV24-1,NA,CATSALGTSGSGEQFF,TGTGCCACCAGTGCCCTAGGGACTAGCGGGAGCGGTGAGCAGTTCTTC
TRBD2,TRBJ2-1,TRBV19,NA,CASSLRGVRNNEQFF,TGTGCCAGTAGTCTTCGGGGGGTTCGTAACAATGAGCAGTTCTTC
NA,TRBJ2-7,TRBV18,NA,CASSPPGGYEQYF,TGTGCCAGCTCACCACCGGGAGGCTACGAGCAGTACTTC